A selection of T cell receptor beta chains follows, all from one sample in a study of beta chain features in type 1 diabetes. TCRdb's table, derived via immunoSEQ multiplex PCR, lists solely in-frame clones and lacks some. The data show about 240,000 clones, with less than 35% seen just once and 3.5% to 4.5% held by the top ten. The sample comprised central memory CD4+ T cells from blood. The receptors shown here come from a man between 25 and 39 years old in good health. CDR3s include the opening cysteine and the closing phenylalanine or tryptophan. D genes are given only for firm matches. Only part of the rows carry a size: once, few, many, or a class if the clone is expanded.

>TRBJ2-5|NA|TRBV5-1|NA
CASTTGETQYF
TGCGCCAGCACTACAGGGGAGACCCAGTACTTC
>TRBJ2-5|few|TRBV4-1|TRBD2
CASSQKLAGGETQYF
TGCGCCAGCAGCCAGAAGCTAGCGGGCGGGGAGACCCAGTACTTC
>TRBJ2-3|NA|TRBV6-1|TRBD1
CASSGPRQGSGDTQYF
TGTGCCAGCAGTGGACCAAGACAGGGGTCCGGGGATACGCAGTATTTT
>TRBJ2-1|NA|TRBV9|NA
CASSIAGPMQFF
TGTGCCAGCAGCATCGCGGGGCCGATGCAGTTCTTC
>TRBJ2-3|NA|TRBV7-2|NA
CASRDSSIDTQYF
TGTGCCAGCAGGGACTCTAGTATAGATACGCAGTATTTT
>TRBJ2-2|few|TRBV2|NA
CASSGNRAGELFF
TGTGCCAGCAGTGGAAATCGCGCCGGGGAGCTGTTTTTT
>TRBJ2-2|few|TRBV5-1|TRBD1
CASSLEDRGNTGELFF
TGCGCCAGCAGCTTGGAAGACAGGGGAAACACCGGGGAGCTGTTTTTT
>TRBJ2-7|NA|TRBV5-1|NA
CASSLALSYEQYF
TGCGCCAGCAGCTTGGCTCTCTCCTACGAGCAGTACTTC
>TRBJ2-1|once|TRBV7-9|TRBD2
CASSRSRSGLAATYNEQFF
TGTGCCAGCAGCAGATCCAGATCGGGACTAGCGGCCACCTACAATGAGCAGTTCTTC
>TRBJ2-2|NA|TRBV19|TRBD2
CAPAGGRRSTGELFF
TGTGCCCCGGCGGGCGGGAGAAGAAGTACCGGGGAGCTGTTTTTT
>TRBJ2-7|NA|TRBV14|TRBD2
CASSQELAAYSYEQYF
TGTGCCAGCAGCCAAGAGCTAGCGGCTTACTCCTACGAGCAGTACTTC
>TRBJ2-3|few|TRBV10-3|NA
CAINQIEGTDTQYF
TGTGCCATCAATCAGATAGAAGGCACAGATACGCAGTATTTT
>TRBJ2-7|once|TRBV25-1|NA
CATHGGSSYEQYF
TGTGCCACCCACGGCGGAAGCTCCTACGAGCAGTACTTC
>TRBJ2-7|NA|TRBV15|TRBD2
CATSRARGGMYEQYF
TGTGCCACCAGCAGAGCGAGGGGAGGGATGTACGAGCAGTACTTC
>TRBJ2-3|few|TRBV6-1|NA
CASSIKGTDTQYF
TGTGCCAGCAGTATCAAAGGCACAGATACGCAGTATTTT
>TRBJ2-5|NA|TRBV30|TRBD1
CAWRKGQGGRIWYQETQYF
TGTGCCTGGAGGAAAGGACAGGGGGGTCGTATATGGTACCAAGAGACCCAGTACTTC
>TRBJ2-7|NA|TRBV28|NA
CASTGYYEQYF
TGTGCCAGCACGGGGTACTACGAGCAGTACTTC
>TRBJ1-2|NA|TRBV27|NA
CASSLSRARTTYTF
TGTGCCAGCAGTTTATCGAGGGCCAGGACAACCTACACCTTC
>TRBJ2-7|many|TRBV2|NA
CASNVGGNEQYF
TGTGCCAGCAATGTCGGAGGGAACGAGCAGTACTTC
>TRBJ2-1|NA|TRBV14|TRBD2
CASSRLTSVYNEQFF
TGTGCCAGCAGCCGCTTGACTAGCGTCTACAATGAGCAGTTCTTC
>TRBJ2-7|NA|TRBV30|NA
CAWRGAPTSYEQYF
TGTGCCTGGAGGGGCGCCCCAACTTCCTACGAGCAGTACTTC
>TRBJ1-1|NA|TRBV5-1|NA
CASSLERSTEAFF
TGCGCCAGCAGCCTAGAACGAAGCACTGAAGCTTTCTTT
>TRBJ2-2|few|TRBV10-3|NA
CAISESEELFF
TGTGCCATCAGTGAGTCGGAGGAGCTGTTTTTT
>TRBJ2-2|NA|TRBV2|NA
CASSVYIANTGELFF
TGTGCCAGCAGTGTGTACATCGCGAACACCGGGGAGCTGTTTTTT
>TRBJ1-2|NA|TRBV7-2|NA
CASSLTTGNYGYTF
TGTGCCAGCAGCTTAACTACAGGGAACTATGGCTACACCTTC
>TRBJ2-7|few|TRBV29-1|NA
CSVQVFSRGAIPYEQYF
TGCAGCGTCCAAGTTTTTTCTCGCGGGGCCATCCCCTACGAGCAGTACTTC
>TRBJ1-4|NA|TRBV4-2|TRBD1
CASSQPNPGTGAEKLFF
TGTGCCAGCAGCCAACCTAACCCCGGGACAGGGGCTGAAAAACTGTTTTTT
>TRBJ1-2|NA|TRBV6-5|TRBD1
CASSPFPGQANGYTF
TGTGCCAGCAGTCCATTTCCGGGACAGGCGAATGGCTACACCTTC
>TRBJ1-1|NA|TRBV28|NA
CASRSGTLGVTEAFF
TGTGCCAGCAGATCAGGGACCCTGGGGGTCACTGAAGCTTTCTTT
>TRBJ2-5|NA|TRBV7-2|TRBD1
CASSLDTGGTETQYF
TGTGCCAGCAGCTTAGACACAGGGGGCACGGAGACCCAGTACTTC
>TRBJ2-2|NA|TRBV9|NA
CASSVNGEGTGELFF
TGTGCCAGCAGCGTGAACGGAGAGGGTACCGGGGAGCTGTTTTTT
>TRBJ2-7|few|TRBV10-3|NA
CAISERGPYEQYF
TGTGCCATCAGTGAGCGGGGGCCCTACGAGCAGTACTTC
>TRBJ2-2|few|TRBV5-4|TRBD2
CASSPLAGPTNTGELFF
TGTGCCAGCAGCCCACTAGCGGGGCCTACGAACACCGGGGAGCTGTTTTTT
>TRBJ2-1|NA|TRBV5-1|NA
CASSLGGGAYNEQFF
TGCGCCAGCAGCTTGGGCGGCGGGGCTTACAATGAGCAGTTCTTC
>TRBJ2-3|NA|TRBV29-1|NA
CSVGMGATDTQYF
TGCAGCGTTGGGATGGGAGCCACAGATACGCAGTATTTT
>TRBJ1-5|NA|TRBV30|NA
CAWSATTGRGNQPQHF
TGTGCCTGGAGTGCTACGACGGGGCGGGGGAATCAGCCCCAGCATTTT
>TRBJ2-2|many|TRBV30|TRBD1
CAWSFRDRGNTGELFF
TGTGCCTGGAGTTTTAGGGACAGGGGTAACACCGGGGAGCTGTTTTTT
>TRBJ2-1|NA|TRBV19|NA
CASSGRREQFF
TGTGCCAGTAGTGGCCGGAGGGAGCAGTTCTTC
>TRBJ1-2|few|TRBV6-5|NA
CASTSGPSYGYTF
TGTGCCAGCACCTCGGGGCCCAGCTATGGCTACACCTTC
>TRBJ2-1|few|TRBV9|TRBD2
CASSLSGLANYNEQFF
TGTGCCAGCAGCTTATCGGGACTAGCGAACTACAATGAGCAGTTCTTC
>TRBJ1-6|few|TRBV6-4|TRBD1
CAVQGPSSPLHF
TGTGCCGTACAGGGGCCGAGTTCACCCCTCCACTTT
>TRBJ2-5|NA|TRBV19|NA
CASSTWGALETQYF
TGTGCCAGTAGTACGTGGGGGGCCCTGGAGACCCAGTACTTC
>TRBJ2-1|NA|TRBV7-2|TRBD2
CASSLAGVRNEQFF
TGTGCCAGCAGCTTGGCGGGAGTTCGAAATGAGCAGTTCTTC
>TRBJ2-5|NA|TRBV10-3|NA
CATMLRETQYF
TGTGCCACCATGTTAAGAGAGACCCAGTACTTC
>TRBJ2-1|few|TRBV6-4|TRBD2
CAHRTGTSGRAGYNEQFF
TGTGCCCACCGGACCGGGACTAGCGGGAGGGCCGGCTACAATGAGCAGTTCTTC
>TRBJ1-2|NA|TRBV5-6|NA
CASSFPGLDYGYTF
TGTGCCAGCAGCTTCCCAGGGCTGGACTATGGCTACACCTTC
>TRBJ2-6|NA|TRBV27|NA
CASILSGANVLTF
TGTGCCAGCATTCTCTCTGGGGCCAACGTCCTGACTTTC
>TRBJ2-7|NA|TRBV7-2|TRBD1
CASSLARDRPYEQYF
TGTGCCAGCAGCTTAGCAAGGGACAGACCCTACGAGCAGTACTTC
>TRBJ2-1|few|TRBV6-6|NA
CASLSGGTPYNEQFF
TGTGCCAGCCTAAGTGGCGGGACCCCCTACAATGAGCAGTTCTTC
>TRBJ2-1|NA|TRBV5-1|NA
CASSLEHNTFF
TGCGCCAGCAGCTTGGAGCATAATACGTTCTTC
>TRBJ2-3|few|TRBV2|NA
CASSSFGTDTQYF
TGTGCCAGCAGTAGCTTCGGCACAGATACGCAGTATTTT
>TRBJ2-3|NA|TRBV7-9|NA
CASSYGQSTDTQYF
TGTGCCAGCAGCTATGGACAGAGCACAGATACGCAGTATTTT
>TRBJ1-2|few|TRBV7-2|NA
CASTLGGVNYGYTF
TGTGCCAGCACCCTTGGTGGAGTTAACTATGGCTACACCTTC
>TRBJ2-1|NA|TRBV29-1|TRBD2
CSVSVAGTSYNEQFF
TGCAGCGTTTCCGTAGCGGGGACCTCCTACAATGAGCAGTTCTTC